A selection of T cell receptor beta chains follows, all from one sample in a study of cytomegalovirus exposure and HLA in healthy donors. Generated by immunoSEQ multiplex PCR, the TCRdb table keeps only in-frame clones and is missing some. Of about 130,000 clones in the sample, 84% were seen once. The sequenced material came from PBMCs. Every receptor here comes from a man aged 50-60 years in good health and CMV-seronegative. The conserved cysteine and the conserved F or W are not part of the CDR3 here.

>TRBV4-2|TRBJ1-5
ASSYGTAGVGNQPQH
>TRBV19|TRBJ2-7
ASSIDRAGAGEQY
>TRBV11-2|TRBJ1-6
ASSYTGSSYNSPLH
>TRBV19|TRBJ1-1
ASSIDRGQATEAF
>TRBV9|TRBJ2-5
ASSVARGGQETQY
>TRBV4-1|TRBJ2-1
ASSQSVAGGLNNEQF
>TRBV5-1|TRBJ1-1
ASRGQTNTEAF
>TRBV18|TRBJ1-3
ASSPVQDSGNTIY
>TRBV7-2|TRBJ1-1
ASSLVLGGMNTEAF
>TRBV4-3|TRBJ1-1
ASSQDPVSEAF
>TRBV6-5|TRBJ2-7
ASSPGGSYEQY
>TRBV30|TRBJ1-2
AWSFTLADYGYT
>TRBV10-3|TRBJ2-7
AISGSGNAYEQY
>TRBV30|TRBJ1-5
AWTSGLVGSNQPQH
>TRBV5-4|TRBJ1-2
ASSSTGGGDGYT
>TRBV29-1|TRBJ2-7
SVERTGRYEQY
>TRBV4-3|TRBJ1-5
ASSLSPADRVRNQPQH
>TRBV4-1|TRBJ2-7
ASSQELAGSTQY
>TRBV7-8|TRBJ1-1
ASSFSGVRGAEAF
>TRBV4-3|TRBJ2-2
ASSQGPTSGLAGELF
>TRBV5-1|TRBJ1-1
ASQHGGGGADTEAF
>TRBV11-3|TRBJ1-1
ASSLGQGYEAF
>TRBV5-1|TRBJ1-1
ASSWDINTEAF
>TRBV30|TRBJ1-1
AWSTLRTGGGDTEAF
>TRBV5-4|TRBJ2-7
ASSFERGRGEQY
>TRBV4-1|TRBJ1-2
ASRIPRGGNGYT
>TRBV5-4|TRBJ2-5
ASSSPGAGGGQETQY
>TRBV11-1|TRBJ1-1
ASSLQGAMNTEAF
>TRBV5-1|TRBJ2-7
ASSPGLHYEQY
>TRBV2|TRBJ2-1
ASKGQEYNEQF
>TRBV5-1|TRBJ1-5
ASSLTGGGNQPQH
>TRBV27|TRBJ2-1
ASSLRGWNNEQF
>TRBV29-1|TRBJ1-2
SVDGMGQKFYGYT
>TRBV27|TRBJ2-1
ASSLSGGGPYNEQF
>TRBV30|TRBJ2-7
AWSVPLKPYEQY
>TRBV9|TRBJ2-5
ASSVGLDSQETQY
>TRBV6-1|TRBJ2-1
ASSAGLAGQYNEQF
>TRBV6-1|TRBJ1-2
ASSVQGNYGYT
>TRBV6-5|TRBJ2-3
ASRRDRLSTDTQY
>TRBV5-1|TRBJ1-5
ASSLDAGGQPQH
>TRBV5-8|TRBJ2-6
ASSLARSGVSSGANVLT
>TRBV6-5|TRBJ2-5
ASSFGQGRGETQY
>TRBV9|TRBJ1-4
ASSVDRVGKLF
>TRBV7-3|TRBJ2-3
ASSLFGSAADTQY
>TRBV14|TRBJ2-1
ASSQAGLDFNEQF
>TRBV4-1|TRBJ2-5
ASSQARDNEETQY
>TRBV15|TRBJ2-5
ATSPSGGQETQY
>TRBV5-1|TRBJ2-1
ASSLSPSGVNNEQF
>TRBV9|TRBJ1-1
ASSVATPGTLNTEAF
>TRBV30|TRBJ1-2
AWSGGVGFYGYT
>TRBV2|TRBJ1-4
ASSVGGRRVDEKLF
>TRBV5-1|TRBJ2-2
ASSLGAGELF
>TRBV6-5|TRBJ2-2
ASSSPGTGGSGELF
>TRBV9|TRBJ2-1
ASSVGAGGLNEQF
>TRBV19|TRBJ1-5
ASRTGSYPDQPQH